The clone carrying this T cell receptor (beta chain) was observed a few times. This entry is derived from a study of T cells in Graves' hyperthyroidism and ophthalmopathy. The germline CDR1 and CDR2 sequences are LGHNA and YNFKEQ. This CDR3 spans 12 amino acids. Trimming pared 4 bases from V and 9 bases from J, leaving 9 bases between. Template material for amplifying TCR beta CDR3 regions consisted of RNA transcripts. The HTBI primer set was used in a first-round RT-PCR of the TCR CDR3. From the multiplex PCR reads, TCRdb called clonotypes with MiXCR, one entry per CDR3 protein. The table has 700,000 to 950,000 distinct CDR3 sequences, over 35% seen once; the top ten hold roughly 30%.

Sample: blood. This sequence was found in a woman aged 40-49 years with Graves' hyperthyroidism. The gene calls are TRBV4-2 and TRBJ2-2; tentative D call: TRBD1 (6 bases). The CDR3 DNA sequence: TGTGCCAGCAGCCTCGGACAGTGGGAGCTGTTTTTT. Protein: CASSLGQWELFF.